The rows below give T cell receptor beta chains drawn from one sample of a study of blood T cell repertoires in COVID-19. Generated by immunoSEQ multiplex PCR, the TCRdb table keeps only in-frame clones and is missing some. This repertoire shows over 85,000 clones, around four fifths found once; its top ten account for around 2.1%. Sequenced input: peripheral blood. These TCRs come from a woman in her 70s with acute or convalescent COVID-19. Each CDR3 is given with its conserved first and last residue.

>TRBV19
CASSTKRGRNTGELFF
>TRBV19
CASSILDDTGELFF
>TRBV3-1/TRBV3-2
CASSPALGLAGDNEQFF
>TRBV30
CAWSVASGGRGGTQYF
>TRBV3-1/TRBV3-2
CASSWLDSNTEAFF
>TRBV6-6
CASDRDRGRDTQYF
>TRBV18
CASSPTRDSNTEAFF
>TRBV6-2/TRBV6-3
CASSSDREGEKLFF
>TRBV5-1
CASGAGPYEQYF
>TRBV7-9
CASSPGIHSTGELFF
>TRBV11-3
CATGTGTAKNIQYF
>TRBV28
CASSLSLTPRTIYF
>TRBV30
CAWSPGIYGYTF
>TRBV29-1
CSVTTGFQETQYF
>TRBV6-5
CASRAMTDNQPQHF
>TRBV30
CAWSITGGYGYTF
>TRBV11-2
CASSRDRVGYTF
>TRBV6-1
CASSRVNYGYTF
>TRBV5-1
CASSFSTGVAEAFF
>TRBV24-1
CATSDTRQGAITGELFF
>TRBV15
CATSRERGTSEWGYTF
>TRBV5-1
CASSEGANQPQHF
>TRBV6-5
CAGTSGSFIDTIYF